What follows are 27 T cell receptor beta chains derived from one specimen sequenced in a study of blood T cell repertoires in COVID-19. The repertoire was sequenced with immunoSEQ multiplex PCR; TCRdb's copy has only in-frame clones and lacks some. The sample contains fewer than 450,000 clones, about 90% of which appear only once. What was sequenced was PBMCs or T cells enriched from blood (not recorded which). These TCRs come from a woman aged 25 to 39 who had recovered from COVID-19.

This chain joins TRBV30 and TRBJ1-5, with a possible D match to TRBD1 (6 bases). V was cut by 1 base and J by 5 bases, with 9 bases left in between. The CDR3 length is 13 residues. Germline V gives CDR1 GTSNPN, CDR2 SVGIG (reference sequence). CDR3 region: CAWSAGGDQPQHF. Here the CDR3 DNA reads TGTGCCTGGAGTGCGGGGGGCGATCAGCCCCAGCATTTT.

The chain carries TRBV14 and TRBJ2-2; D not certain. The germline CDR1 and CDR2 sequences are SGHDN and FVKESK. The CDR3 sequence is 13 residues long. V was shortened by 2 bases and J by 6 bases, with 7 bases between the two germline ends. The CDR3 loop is CASSQQDSGELFF. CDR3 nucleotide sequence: TGTGCCAGCAGCCAACAGGATTCCGGGGAGCTGTTTTTT.

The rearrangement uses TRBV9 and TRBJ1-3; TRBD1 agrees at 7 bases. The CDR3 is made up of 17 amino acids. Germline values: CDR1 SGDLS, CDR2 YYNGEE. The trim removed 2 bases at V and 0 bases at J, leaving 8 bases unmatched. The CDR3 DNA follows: TGTGCCAGCAGCGTGAGCCCGGGGACAGTCTCTGGAAACACCATATATTTT. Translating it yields CASSVSPGTVSGNTIYF.

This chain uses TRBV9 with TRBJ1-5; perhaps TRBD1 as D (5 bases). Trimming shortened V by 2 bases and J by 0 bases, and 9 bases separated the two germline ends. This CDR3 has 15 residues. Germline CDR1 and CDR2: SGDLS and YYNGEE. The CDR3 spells CASSVGGSSNQPQHF. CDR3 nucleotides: TGTGCCAGCAGCGTGGGGGGAAGTAGCAATCAGCCCCAGCATTTT.

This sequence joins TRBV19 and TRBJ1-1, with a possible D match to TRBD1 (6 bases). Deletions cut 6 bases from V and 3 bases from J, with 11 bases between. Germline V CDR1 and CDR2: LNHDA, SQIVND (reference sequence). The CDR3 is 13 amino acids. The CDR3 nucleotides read TGTGCCAGTAGGTTACAGGGATACACTGAAGCTTTCTTT. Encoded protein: CASRLQGYTEAFF.

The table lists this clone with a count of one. CDR3: CASSQDHSNYGYTF. CDR3 nucleotides: TGCGCCAGCAGCCAAGATCACAGTAACTATGGCTACACCTTC. V and J are TRBV4-1 and TRBJ1-2; D is undetermined. The CDR3 runs 14 residues. Germline V lookup: CDR1 MGHRA, CDR2 YSYEKL. V was clipped by 0 bases and J by 1 base, with 6 bases between them.

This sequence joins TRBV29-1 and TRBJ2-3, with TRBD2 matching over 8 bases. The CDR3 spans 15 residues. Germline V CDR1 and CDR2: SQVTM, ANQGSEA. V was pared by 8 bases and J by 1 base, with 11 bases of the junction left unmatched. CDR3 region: CSSTGKAGGTDTQYF. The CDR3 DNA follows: TGCAGCTCTACCGGAAAAGCGGGGGGCACAGATACGCAGTATTTT.

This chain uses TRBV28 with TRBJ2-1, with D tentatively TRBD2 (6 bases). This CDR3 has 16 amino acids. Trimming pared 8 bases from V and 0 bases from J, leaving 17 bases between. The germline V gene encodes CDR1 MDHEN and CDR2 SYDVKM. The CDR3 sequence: CASASPRGSSYNEQFF. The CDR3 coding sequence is TGTGCCAGCGCATCTCCCCGGGGGAGCTCCTACAATGAGCAGTTCTTC.

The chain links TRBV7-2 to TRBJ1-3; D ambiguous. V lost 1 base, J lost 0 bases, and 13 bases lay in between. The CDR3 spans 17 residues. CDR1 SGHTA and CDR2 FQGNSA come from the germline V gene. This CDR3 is CASSLGRRAYSGNTIYF. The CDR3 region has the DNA TGTGCCAGCAGCTTAGGGAGGAGGGCCTACTCTGGAAACACCATATATTTT. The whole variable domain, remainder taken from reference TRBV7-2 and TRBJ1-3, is GAGVSQSPSNKVTEKGKDVELRCDPISGHTALYWYRQSLGQGLEFLIYFQGNSAPDKSGLPSDRFSAERTGGSVSTLTIQRTQQEDSAVYLCASSLGRRAYSGNTIYFGEGSWLTVV.

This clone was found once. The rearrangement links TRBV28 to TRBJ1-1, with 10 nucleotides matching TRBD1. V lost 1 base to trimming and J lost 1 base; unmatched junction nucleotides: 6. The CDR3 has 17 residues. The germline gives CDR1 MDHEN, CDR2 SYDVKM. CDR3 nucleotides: TGTGCCAGCAGTTTATCCGGGACAGGGGCAACGAACACTGAAGCTTTCTTT. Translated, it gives CASSLSGTGATNTEAFF.

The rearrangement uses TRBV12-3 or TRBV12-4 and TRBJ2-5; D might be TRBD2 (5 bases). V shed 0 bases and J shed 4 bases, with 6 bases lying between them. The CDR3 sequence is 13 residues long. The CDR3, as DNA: TGTGCCAGCAGTTTAGCGGAGGCAGAGACCCAGTACTTC. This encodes CASSLAEAETQYF.

The CDR3 DNA reads as TGCGCCAGCAGCCAAGATCTGGCGGGAGTGTTGCAGCCCCAGCATTTT. Encoded protein: CASSQDLAGVLQPQHF. The J gene is TRBJ1-5, the V gene TRBV4-1, with no clear D. Trimming removed 0 bases at V and 7 bases at J, with 16 bases between. This CDR3 contains 16 residues. In germline, CDR1 is MGHRA, CDR2 YSYEKL.

CDR3 protein: CASSLGTGGLNEKLFF. DNA for the CDR3: TGTGCCAGCAGCTTGGGGACAGGGGGACTGAATGAAAAACTGTTTTTT. The rearrangement links TRBV5-5 to TRBJ1-4; 10 bases agree with TRBD1. Per germline, CDR1 SGHKS and CDR2 YYEKEE (reference sequence). This CDR3 spans 16 amino acids. Germline trimming cut 0 bases from V and 5 bases from J; bases unmatched to any gene: 4.

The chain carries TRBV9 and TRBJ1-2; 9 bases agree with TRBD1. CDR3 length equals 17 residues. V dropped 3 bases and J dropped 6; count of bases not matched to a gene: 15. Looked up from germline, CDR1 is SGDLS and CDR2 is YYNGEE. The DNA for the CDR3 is TGTGCCAGCAGCGCACACCAGGACAGGGGTTGGGCGAATGGCTACACCTTC. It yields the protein CASSAHQDRGWANGYTF.

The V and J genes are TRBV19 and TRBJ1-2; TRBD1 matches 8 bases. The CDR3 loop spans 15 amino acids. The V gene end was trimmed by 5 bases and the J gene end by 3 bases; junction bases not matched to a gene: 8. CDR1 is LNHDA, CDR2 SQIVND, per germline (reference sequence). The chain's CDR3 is CASSPTLGQDYGYTF. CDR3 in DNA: TGTGCCAGTAGTCCGACCCTGGGACAGGACTATGGCTACACCTTC.

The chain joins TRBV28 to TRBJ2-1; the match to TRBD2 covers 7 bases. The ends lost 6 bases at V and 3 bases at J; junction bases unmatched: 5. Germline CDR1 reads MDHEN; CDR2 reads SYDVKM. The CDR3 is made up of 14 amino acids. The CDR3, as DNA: TGTGCCAGCAGCGCGGGCGGGGGCTACAATGAGCAGTTCTTC. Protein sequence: CASSAGGGYNEQFF.

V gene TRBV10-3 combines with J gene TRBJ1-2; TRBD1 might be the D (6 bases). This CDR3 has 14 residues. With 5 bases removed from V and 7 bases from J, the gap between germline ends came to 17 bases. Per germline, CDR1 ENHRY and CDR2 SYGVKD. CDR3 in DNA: TGTGCCATCAGTAACATTACAGGGAGTCCTGGCTACACCTTC. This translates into CAISNITGSPGYTF.

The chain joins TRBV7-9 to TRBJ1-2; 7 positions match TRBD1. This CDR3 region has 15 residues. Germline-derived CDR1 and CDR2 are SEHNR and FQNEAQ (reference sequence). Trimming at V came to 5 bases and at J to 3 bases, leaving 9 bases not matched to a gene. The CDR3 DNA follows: TGTGCCAGCAGCGGATACAGGGGAAGGGACTATGGCTACACCTTC. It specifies CASSGYRGRDYGYTF.

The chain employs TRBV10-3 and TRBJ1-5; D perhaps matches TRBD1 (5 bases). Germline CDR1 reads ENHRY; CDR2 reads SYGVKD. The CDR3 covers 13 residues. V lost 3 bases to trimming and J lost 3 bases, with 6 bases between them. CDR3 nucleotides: TGTGCCATCAGTGAACAGGCCAATCAGCCCCAGCATTTT. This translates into CAISEQANQPQHF.

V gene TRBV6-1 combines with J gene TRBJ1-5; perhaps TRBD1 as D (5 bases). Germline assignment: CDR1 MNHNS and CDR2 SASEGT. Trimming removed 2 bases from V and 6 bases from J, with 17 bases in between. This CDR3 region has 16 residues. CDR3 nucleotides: TGTGCCAGCAGTGAACTGTCCAGGGAGGTTGGTCAGCCCCAGCATTTT. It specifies CASSELSREVGQPQHF.

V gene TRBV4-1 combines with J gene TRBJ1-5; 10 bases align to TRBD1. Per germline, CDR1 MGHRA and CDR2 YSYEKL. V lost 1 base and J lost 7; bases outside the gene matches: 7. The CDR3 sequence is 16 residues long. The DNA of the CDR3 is TGCGCCAGCAGCCAAGGAGGCGGGACAGGGGACCAGCCCCAGCATTTT. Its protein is CASSQGGGTGDQPQHF.

CDR3 residues: CASSGQLPGYTF. The DNA of the CDR3 is TGTGCCAGCAGTGGACAGCTCCCCGGCTACACCTTC. The chain recombines TRBV28 with TRBJ1-2; the D gene is possibly TRBD1 (6 bases). This CDR3 has 12 residues. CDR1 is MDHEN and CDR2 is SYDVKM in the germline V gene. Trimming cost V 5 bases and J 8 bases, with 12 bases left between them.

The CDR3 DNA reads TGTGCCAGCAGCTTTGACAGGGAAGCTTTCTTT. Translating it yields CASSFDREAFF. The chain is built from TRBV7-9 and TRBJ1-1; D is possibly TRBD1 (6 bases). V lost 3 bases and J 8 bases, leaving 7 bases between the germline ends. The CDR3 extends over 11 amino acids. The germline V gene encodes CDR1 SEHNR and CDR2 FQNEAQ (reference sequence).

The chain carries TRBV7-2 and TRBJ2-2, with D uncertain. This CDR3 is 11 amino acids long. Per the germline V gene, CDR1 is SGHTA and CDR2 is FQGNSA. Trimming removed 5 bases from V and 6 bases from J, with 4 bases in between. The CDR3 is CASSRAGELFF. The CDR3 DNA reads TGTGCCAGCAGCCGGGCCGGGGAGCTGTTTTTT. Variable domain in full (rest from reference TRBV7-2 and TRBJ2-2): GAGVSQSPSNKVTEKGKDVELRCDPISGHTALYWYRQSLGQGLEFLIYFQGNSAPDKSGLPSDRFSAERTGGSVSTLTIQRTQQEDSAVYLCASSRAGELFFGEGSRLTVL.

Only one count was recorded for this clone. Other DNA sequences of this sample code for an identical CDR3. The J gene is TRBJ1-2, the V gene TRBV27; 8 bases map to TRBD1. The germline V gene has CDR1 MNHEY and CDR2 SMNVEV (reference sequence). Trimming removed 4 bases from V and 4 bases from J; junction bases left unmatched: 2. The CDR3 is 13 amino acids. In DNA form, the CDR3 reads TGTGCCAGCAGTTCTACAGGGGGCTATGGCTACACCTTC. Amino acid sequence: CASSSTGGYGYTF.

The CDR3 sequence is CASSLGTAYGYTF. The CDR3 coding sequence is TGTGCCAGTAGTTTAGGGACAGCCTATGGCTACACCTTC. The V and J genes are TRBV19 and TRBJ1-2; 7 positions agree with TRBD1. CDR1 and CDR2 from the germline V gene are LNHDA and SQIVND (reference sequence). V lost 5 bases to trimming and J lost 4 bases; unmatched junction nucleotides: 4. This CDR3 contains 13 residues.

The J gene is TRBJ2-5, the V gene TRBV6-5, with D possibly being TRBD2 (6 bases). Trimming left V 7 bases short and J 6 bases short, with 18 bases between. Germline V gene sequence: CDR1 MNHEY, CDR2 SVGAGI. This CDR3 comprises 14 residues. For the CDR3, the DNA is TGTGCCAGCAAATCAGGAGGGTCGGAAAAGACCCAGTACTTC. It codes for CASKSGGSEKTQYF.